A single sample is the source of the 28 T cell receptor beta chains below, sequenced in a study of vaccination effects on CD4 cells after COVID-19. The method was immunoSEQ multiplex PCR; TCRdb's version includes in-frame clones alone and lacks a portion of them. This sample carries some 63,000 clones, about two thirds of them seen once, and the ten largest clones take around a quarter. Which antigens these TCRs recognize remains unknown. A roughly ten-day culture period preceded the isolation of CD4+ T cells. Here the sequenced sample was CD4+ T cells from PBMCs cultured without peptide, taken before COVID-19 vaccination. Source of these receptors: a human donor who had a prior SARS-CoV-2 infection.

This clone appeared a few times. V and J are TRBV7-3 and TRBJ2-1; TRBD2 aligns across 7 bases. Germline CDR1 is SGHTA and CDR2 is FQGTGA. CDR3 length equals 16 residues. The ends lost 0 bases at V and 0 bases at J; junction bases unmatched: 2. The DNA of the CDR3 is TGTGCCAGCAGCTTAACAGCGGGGCTCTCCTACAATGAGCAGTTCTTC. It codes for CASSLTAGLSYNEQFF. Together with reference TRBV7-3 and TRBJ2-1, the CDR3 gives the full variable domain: GAGVSQTPSNKVTEKGKYVELRCDPISGHTALYWYRQSLGQGPEFLIYFQGTGAADDSGLPNDRFFAVRPEGSVSTLKIQRTERGDSAVYLCASSLTAGLSYNEQFFGPGTRLTVL.

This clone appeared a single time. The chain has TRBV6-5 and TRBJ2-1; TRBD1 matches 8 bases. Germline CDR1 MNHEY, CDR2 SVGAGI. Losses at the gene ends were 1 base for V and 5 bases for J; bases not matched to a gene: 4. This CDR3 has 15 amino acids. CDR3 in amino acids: CASSYWGQDNNEQFF. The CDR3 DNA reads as TGTGCCAGCAGTTACTGGGGACAGGACAACAATGAGCAGTTCTTC.

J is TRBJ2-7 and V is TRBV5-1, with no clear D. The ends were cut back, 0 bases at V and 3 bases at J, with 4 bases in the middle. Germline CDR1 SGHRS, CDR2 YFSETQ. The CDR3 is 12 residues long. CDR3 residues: CASSLEGYEQYF. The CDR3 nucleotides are TGCGCCAGCAGCTTGGAAGGCTACGAGCAGTACTTC.

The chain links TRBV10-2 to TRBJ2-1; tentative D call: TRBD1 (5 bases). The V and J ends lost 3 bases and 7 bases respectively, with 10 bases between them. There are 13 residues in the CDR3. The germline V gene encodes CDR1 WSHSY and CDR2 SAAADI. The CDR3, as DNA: TGCGCCAGCAGTGACCAGCGACAGAATGAGCAGTTCTTC. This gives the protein CASSDQRQNEQFF.

This CDR3 is CASSQVGAGVDTQYF. The CDR3, as DNA: TGTGCCAGCAGCCAAGTGGGGGCGGGAGTAGATACGCAGTATTTT. This chain links TRBV4-2 with TRBJ2-3; TRBD2 is a possible D gene (7 bases). Looked up from germline, CDR1 is LGHNA and CDR2 is YNFKEQ. The V end lost 1 base, the J end lost 5 bases, and 13 bases lay between the germline ends. The CDR3 has 15 residues.

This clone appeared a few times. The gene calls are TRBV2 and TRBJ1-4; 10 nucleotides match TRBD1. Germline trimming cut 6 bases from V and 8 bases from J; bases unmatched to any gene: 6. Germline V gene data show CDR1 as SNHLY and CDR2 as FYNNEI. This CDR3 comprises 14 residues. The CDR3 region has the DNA TGTGCCAGCAGCGTAGACAGGGGGCGGGAAAAACTGTTTTTT. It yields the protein CASSVDRGREKLFF.

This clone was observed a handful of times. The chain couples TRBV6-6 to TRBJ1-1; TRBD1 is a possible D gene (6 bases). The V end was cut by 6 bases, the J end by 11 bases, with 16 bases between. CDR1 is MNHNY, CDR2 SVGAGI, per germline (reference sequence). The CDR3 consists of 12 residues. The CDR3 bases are TGTGCCAGCAGCCCCACAGGGTCAGGGGCTTTCTTT. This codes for CASSPTGSGAFF.

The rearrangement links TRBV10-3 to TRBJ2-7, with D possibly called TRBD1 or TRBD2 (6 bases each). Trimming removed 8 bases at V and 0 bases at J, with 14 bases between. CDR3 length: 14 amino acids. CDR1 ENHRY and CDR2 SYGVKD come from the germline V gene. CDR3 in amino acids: CAISRGLPSYEQYF. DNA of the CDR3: TGTGCCATCTCCCGGGGGCTTCCCTCCTACGAGCAGTACTTC.

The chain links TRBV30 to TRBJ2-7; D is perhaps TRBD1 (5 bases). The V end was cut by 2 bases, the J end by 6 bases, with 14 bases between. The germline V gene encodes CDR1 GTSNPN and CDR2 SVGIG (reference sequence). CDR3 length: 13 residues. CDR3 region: CAWSKDTGLEQYF. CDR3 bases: TGTGCCTGGAGTAAGGACACCGGCCTCGAGCAGTACTTC. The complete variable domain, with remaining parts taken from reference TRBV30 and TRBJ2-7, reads SQTIHQWPATLVQPVGSPLSLECTVEGTSNPNLYWYRQAAGRGLQLLFYSVGIGQISSEVPQNLSASRPQDRQFILSSKKLLLSDSGFYLCAWSKDTGLEQYFGPGTRLTVT.

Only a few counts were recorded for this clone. The CDR3 reads CASSQQWLGIAFF. The DNA for the CDR3 is TGTGCCAGCAGCCAACAGTGGCTGGGGATAGCTTTCTTT. V and J are TRBV3-1 (or the pseudogene TRBV3-2) and TRBJ1-1; D uncertain. The V end was cut by 2 bases, the J end by 10 bases, with 14 bases between. CDR3 length: 13 residues. CDR1 is LGHDT and CDR2 is YNNKEL in the germline V gene (reference sequence).

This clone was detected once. Here the CDR3 reads CASSQDLQAQVASPLHF. The CDR3 DNA is TGCGCCAGCAGCCAAGATTTACAGGCCCAAGTTGCTTCACCCCTCCACTTT. The chain carries TRBV4-3 and TRBJ1-6; TRBD1 might be the D (5 bases). Germline CDR1 and CDR2: LGHNA and YSLEER. V shed 0 bases and J shed 9 bases, with 18 bases lying between them. This CDR3 is 17 amino acids long.

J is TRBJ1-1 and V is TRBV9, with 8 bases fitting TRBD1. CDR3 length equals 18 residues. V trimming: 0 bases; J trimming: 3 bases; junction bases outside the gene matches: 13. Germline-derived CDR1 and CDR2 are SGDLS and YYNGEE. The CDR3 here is CASSVVPAGQGGDTEAFF. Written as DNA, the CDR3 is TGTGCCAGCAGCGTAGTCCCGGCTGGACAGGGTGGAGACACTGAAGCTTTCTTT.

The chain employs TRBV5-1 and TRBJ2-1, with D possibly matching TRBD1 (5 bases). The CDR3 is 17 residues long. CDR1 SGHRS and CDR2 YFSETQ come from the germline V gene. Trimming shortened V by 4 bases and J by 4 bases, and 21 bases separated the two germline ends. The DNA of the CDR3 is TGCGCCAGCAGCAAAAGGACCGACAGCCATGGATACAATGAGCAGTTCTTC. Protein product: CASSKRTDSHGYNEQFF.

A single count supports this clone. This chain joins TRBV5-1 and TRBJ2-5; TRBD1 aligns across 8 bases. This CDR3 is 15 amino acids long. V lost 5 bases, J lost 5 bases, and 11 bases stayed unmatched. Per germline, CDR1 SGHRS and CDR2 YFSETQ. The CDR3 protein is CASSFSRGRGETQYF. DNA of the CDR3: TGCGCCAGCAGTTTCAGCAGGGGGCGCGGGGAGACCCAGTACTTC.

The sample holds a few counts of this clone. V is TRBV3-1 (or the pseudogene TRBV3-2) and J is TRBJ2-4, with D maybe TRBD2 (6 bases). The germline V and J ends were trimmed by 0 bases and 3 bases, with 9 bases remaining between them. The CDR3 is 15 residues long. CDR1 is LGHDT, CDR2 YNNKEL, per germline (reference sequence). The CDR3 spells CASSQDWGDKNIQYF. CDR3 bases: TGTGCCAGCAGCCAAGATTGGGGGGACAAAAACATTCAGTACTTC.

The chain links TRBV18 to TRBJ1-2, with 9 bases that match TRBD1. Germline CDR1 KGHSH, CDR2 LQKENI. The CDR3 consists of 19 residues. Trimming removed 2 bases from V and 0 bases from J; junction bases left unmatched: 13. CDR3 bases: TGTGCCAGCTCACCAACGTCCGGGACAGGGCCCCCCTCTAACTATGGCTACACCTTC. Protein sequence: CASSPTSGTGPPSNYGYTF.

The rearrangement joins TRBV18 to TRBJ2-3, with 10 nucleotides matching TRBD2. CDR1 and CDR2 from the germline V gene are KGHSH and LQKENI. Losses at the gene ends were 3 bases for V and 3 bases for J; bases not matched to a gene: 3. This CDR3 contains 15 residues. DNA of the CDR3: TGTGCCAGCTCACCGAAGCGGGGGGGGACAGATACGCAGTATTTT. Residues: CASSPKRGGTDTQYF. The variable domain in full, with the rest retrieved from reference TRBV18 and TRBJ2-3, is NAGVMQNPRHLVRRRGQEARLRCSPMKGHSHVYWYRQLPEEGLKFMVYLQKENIIDESGMPKERFSAEFPKEGPSILRIQQVVRGDSAAYFCASSPKRGGTDTQYFGPGTRLTVL.

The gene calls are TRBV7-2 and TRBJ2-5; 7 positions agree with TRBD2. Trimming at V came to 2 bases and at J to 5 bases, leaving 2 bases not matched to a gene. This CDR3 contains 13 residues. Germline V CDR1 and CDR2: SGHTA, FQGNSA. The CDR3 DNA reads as TGTGCCAGCAGCTTAAGCGGGATCGAGACCCAGTACTTC. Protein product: CASSLSGIETQYF. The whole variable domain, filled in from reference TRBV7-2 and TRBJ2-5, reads GAGVSQSPSNKVTEKGKDVELRCDPISGHTALYWYRQSLGQGLEFLIYFQGNSAPDKSGLPSDRFSAERTGGSVSTLTIQRTQQEDSAVYLCASSLSGIETQYFGPGTRLLVL.

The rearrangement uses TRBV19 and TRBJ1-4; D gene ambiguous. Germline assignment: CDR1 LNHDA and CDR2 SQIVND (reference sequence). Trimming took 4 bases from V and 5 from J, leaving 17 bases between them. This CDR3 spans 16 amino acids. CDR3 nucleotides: TGTGCCAGTAGTAGGATTGGGAACAGTATGAATGAAAAACTGTTTTTT. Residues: CASSRIGNSMNEKLFF. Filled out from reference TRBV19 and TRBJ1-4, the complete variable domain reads DGGITQSPKYLFRKEGQNVTLSCEQNLNHDAMYWYRQDPGQGLRLIYYSQIVNDFQKGDIAEGYSVSREKKESFPLTVTSAQKNPTAFYLCASSRIGNSMNEKLFFGSGTQLSVL.

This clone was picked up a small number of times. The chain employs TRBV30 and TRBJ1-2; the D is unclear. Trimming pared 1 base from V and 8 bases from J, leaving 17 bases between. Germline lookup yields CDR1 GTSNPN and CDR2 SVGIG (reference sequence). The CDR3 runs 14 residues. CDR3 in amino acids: CAWSGFSGSSGYTF. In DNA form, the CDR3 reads TGTGCCTGGAGTGGGTTCAGCGGGTCCTCCGGCTACACCTTC.

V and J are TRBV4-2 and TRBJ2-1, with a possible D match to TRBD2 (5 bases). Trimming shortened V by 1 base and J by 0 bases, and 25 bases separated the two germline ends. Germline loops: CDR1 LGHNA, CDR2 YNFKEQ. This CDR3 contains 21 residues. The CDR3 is CASSQVARRRATPRSYNEQFF. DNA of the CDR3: TGTGCCAGCAGCCAAGTCGCGCGCCGGCGGGCAACCCCCCGCTCCTACAATGAGCAGTTCTTC.

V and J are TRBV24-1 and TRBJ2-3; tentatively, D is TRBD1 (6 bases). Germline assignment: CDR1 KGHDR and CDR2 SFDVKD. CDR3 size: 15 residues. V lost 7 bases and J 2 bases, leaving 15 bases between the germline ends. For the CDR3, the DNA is TGTGCCACCAGATCACGAGGGGGATCCACAGATACGCAGTATTTT. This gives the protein CATRSRGGSTDTQYF.

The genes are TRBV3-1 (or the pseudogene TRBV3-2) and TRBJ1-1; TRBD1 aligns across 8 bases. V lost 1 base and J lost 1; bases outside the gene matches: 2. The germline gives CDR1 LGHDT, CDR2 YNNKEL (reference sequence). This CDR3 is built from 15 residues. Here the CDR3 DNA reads TGTGCCAGCAGCCAAGCGGACAGGGCGAACACTGAAGCTTTCTTT. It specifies CASSQADRANTEAFF.

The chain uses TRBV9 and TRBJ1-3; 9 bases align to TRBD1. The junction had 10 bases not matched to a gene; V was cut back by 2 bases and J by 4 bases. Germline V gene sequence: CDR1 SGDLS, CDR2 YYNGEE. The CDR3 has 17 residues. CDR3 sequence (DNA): TGTGCCAGCAGCGTCGCGAGCGGACAGGGGTTAGGAAACACCATATATTTT. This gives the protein CASSVASGQGLGNTIYF.

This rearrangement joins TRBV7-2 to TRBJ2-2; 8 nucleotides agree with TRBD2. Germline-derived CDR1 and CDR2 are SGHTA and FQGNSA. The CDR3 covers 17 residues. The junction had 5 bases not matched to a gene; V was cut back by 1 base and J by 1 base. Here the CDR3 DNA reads TGTGCCAGCAGCTTAGATGGGCTAGCGGGGAACACCGGGGAGCTGTTTTTT. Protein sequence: CASSLDGLAGNTGELFF.

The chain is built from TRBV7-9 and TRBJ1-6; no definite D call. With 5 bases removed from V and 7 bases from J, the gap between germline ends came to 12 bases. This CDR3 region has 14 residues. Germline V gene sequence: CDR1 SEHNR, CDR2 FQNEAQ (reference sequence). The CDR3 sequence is CASSLRTSNSPLHF. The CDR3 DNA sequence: TGTGCCAGCAGCCTCCGGACTTCCAATTCACCCCTCCACTTT.

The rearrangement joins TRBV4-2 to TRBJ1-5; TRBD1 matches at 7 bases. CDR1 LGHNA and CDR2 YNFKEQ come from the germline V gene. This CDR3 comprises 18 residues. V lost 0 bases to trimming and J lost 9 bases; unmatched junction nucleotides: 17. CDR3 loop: CASSQDPPDRHYIMPQHF. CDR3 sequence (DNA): TGTGCCAGCAGCCAAGATCCCCCGGACAGGCACTATATTATGCCCCAGCATTTT.

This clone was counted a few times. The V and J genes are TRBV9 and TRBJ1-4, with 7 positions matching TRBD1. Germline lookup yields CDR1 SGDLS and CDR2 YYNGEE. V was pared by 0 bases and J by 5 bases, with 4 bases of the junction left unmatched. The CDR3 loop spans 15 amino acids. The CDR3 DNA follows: TGTGCCAGCAGCGTAGGGGACAGATGGAATGAAAAACTGTTTTTT. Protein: CASSVGDRWNEKLFF.